These 28 T cell receptor beta chains came from one sample sequenced in a study of beta chain features in type 1 diabetes. The investigators reverse transcribed all of the isolated RNA, so they sequenced expressed TCRB transcripts. Clones were sequenced by immunoSEQ multiplex PCR, and TCRdb holds only the in-frame ones, with some missing. The sample yields some 500,000 clones, 10% to 12% seen once. What was sequenced was naive CD4+ T cells from blood. All receptors derive from a young woman in good health.

This clone was observed a handful of times. The sample holds other DNA sequences that translate to the same CDR3. The rearrangement uses TRBV29-1 and TRBJ2-4; perhaps D is TRBD1 or TRBD2 (5 bases each). Germline V gene sequence: CDR1 SQVTM, CDR2 ANQGSEA. The CDR3 spans 13 residues. The germline V and J ends were trimmed by 7 bases and 2 bases, with 12 bases remaining between them. The CDR3 coding sequence is TGCAGCGGGGTGGGGGTATCCAAAAACATTCAGTACTTC. Residues: CSGVGVSKNIQYF.

The table lists this clone with a few counts. The chain combines TRBV5-4 with TRBJ2-1; TRBD2 matches 12 bases. The CDR3 runs to 15 residues. CDR1 and CDR2 (germline): SGHNT, YYREEE (reference sequence). V lost 4 bases, J lost 6 bases, and 5 bases stayed unmatched. CDR3 nucleotide sequence: TGTGCCAGCAGCCCCGGACTAGCGGGAAGCAATGAGCAGTTCTTC. It encodes CASSPGLAGSNEQFF.

The rearrangement uses TRBV4-3 and TRBJ1-1, with a weak D call TRBD1 (5 bases). The CDR3 is 13 residues long. Germline CDR1 reads LGHNA; CDR2 reads YSLEER. Trimming pared 1 base from V and 8 bases from J, leaving 11 bases between. The CDR3 nucleotides are TGCGCCAGCAGCCAAGCCCGGGGCAGGGAAGCTTTCTTT. It yields the protein CASSQARGREAFF.

This chain uses TRBV5-1 with TRBJ1-4, with 8 bases lining up with TRBD1. The junction had 4 bases not matched to a gene; V was cut back by 3 bases and J by 0 bases. Germline values: CDR1 SGHRS, CDR2 YFSETQ. The CDR3 runs 16 residues. CDR3 amino acids: CASSSGQGATNEKLFF. The CDR3 DNA reads TGCGCCAGCAGCTCAGGACAGGGTGCAACTAATGAAAAACTGTTTTTT.

There are a few counts of this clone. This chain joins TRBV7-9 and TRBJ2-1, with D maybe TRBD2 (5 bases). CDR3 size: 12 residues. The germline V and J ends were trimmed by 2 bases and 15 bases, with 14 bases remaining between them. Germline loops: CDR1 SEHNR, CDR2 FQNEAQ (reference sequence). Here the CDR3 DNA reads TGTGCCAGCAGCTTAAATGCGGGTACAGCGTTCTTC. Amino acids: CASSLNAGTAFF.

This clone was picked up a small number of times. The chain couples TRBV28 to TRBJ2-1, with 7 nucleotides matching TRBD1. Germline V gene sequence: CDR1 MDHEN, CDR2 SYDVKM. After removal of 8 bases from V and 1 base from J, the junction contained 2 bases not matched to a gene. This CDR3 has 13 amino acids. This chain's CDR3 is CASLGQSYNEQFF. DNA of the CDR3: TGTGCCAGCCTGGGACAGTCCTACAATGAGCAGTTCTTC.

V usage is TRBV21-1 and J usage is TRBJ1-6; the D call in the table, TRBD1, was not verified against the DNA. TRBV21-1 counts as a pseudogene. CDR3 length: 17 residues. The CDR3 bases are TGTGCCAGCAGCGATCGACAGCACAAGCAGGGTAATTCACCCCTCCACTTT. Translation: CASSDRQHKQGNSPLHF.

V gene TRBV7-3 combines with J gene TRBJ1-1; D perhaps matches TRBD1 (6 bases). CDR1 and CDR2 (germline): SGHTA, FQGTGA. Trimming pared 2 bases from V and 1 base from J, leaving 8 bases between. CDR3 size: 14 residues. The CDR3 DNA reads as TGTGCCAGCAGCTTAGCGGGGGCGAACACTGAAGCTTTCTTT. It is translated as CASSLAGANTEAFF.

This clone was detected only a few times. The chain uses TRBV5-1 and TRBJ2-7; D possibly corresponds to TRBD2 (5 bases). Germline V gene lookup returns CDR1 SGHRS and CDR2 YFSETQ. The V end lost 5 bases, the J end lost 0 bases, and 15 bases lay between the germline ends. The CDR3 length is 15 residues. The CDR3 DNA sequence: TGCGCCAGCAGTGAGGGCAGGTTGAGCTCCTACGAGCAGTACTTC. Translated, it gives CASSEGRLSSYEQYF.

The chain combines TRBV7-2 with TRBJ2-5; D gene unclear. Per the germline V gene, CDR1 is SGHTA and CDR2 is FQGNSA. This CDR3 has 14 residues. Trimming left V 3 bases short and J 5 bases short, with 13 bases between. The CDR3 here is CASSFMVLGETQYF. Written as DNA, the CDR3 is TGTGCCAGCAGCTTTATGGTACTGGGGGAGACCCAGTACTTC.

This clone was counted between two and nine times. This sequence joins TRBV25-1 and TRBJ2-1, with TRBD2 identical over 8 bases. J was trimmed by 10 bases and V by 3 bases; bases with no gene match: 17. The CDR3 extends over 17 amino acids. Germline CDR1 and CDR2: MGHDK and SYGVNS. The CDR3, as DNA: TGTGCCAGCAGTGACCCGGTAGGGGCGGGGGGCCCCCCGGAGCAGTTCTTC. Translation: CASSDPVGAGGPPEQFF.

In its sample, this clone was seen many times. The V gene is TRBV30, the J gene TRBJ2-1, with 9 bases that match TRBD2. The germline V gene encodes CDR1 GTSNPN and CDR2 SVGIG (reference sequence). Trimming took 1 base from V and 0 from J; bases not matched to a gene: 4. The CDR3 covers 16 residues. CDR3 sequence (DNA): TGTGCCTGGAGTGGCGGGAGGGTAAGCTCCTACAATGAGCAGTTCTTC. It specifies CAWSGGRVSSYNEQFF.

This chain connects TRBV5-1 to TRBJ2-6; D ambiguous. Germline V gives CDR1 SGHRS, CDR2 YFSETQ. V gave up 0 bases and J gave up 0 bases, with 13 bases separating them. This CDR3 has 18 residues. The CDR3 DNA is TGCGCCAGCAGCTTGGTCGGCAGTGATTTCTCTGGGGCCAACGTCCTGACTTTC. Protein sequence: CASSLVGSDFSGANVLTF.

The chain links TRBV21-1 to TRBJ2-3; the D call TRBD2 from the table was never checked on the DNA. TRBV21-1 is a pseudogene locus. This CDR3 has 19 residues. The CDR3 DNA reads TGTGCCAGCACCTCCGATTGGGAGGGAGAATGGTGGTACACAGATACGCAGTATTTT. As protein: CASTSDWEGEWWYTDTQYF.

This chain uses TRBV7-9 with TRBJ1-1, with D hard to call. Germline CDR1 SEHNR, CDR2 FQNEAQ (reference sequence). This CDR3 region has 13 residues. V was cut by 7 bases and J by 4 bases, with 13 bases left in between. The CDR3 reads CASTLGRGTEAFF. CDR3 coding DNA: TGTGCCAGCACCCTGGGGAGAGGCACTGAAGCTTTCTTT.

The chain links TRBV7-9 to TRBJ2-1; 10 bases agree with TRBD1. The germline V gene encodes CDR1 SEHNR and CDR2 FQNEAQ (reference sequence). The CDR3 spans 15 residues. V lost 4 bases and J lost 6; bases outside the gene matches: 6. The CDR3 DNA sequence: TGTGCCAGCAGCTCACGGGACAGGGGTGGCAATGAGCAGTTCTTC. It specifies CASSSRDRGGNEQFF.

V gene TRBV9 combines with J gene TRBJ2-3; D perhaps matches TRBD2 (7 bases). The V end lost 4 bases, the J end lost 4 bases, and 16 bases lay between the germline ends. CDR3 size: 15 residues. Germline CDR1 reads SGDLS; CDR2 reads YYNGEE. This chain's CDR3 is CASSSQGSGADTQYF. The CDR3 nucleotides are TGTGCCAGCAGCTCCCAGGGGAGCGGGGCAGATACGCAGTATTTT.

In its sample, this clone was seen a few times. DNA for the CDR3: TGTGCCAGCAGCTTATCCTCAGGGGAGACCCAGTACTTC. It specifies CASSLSSGETQYF. The chain employs TRBV7-3 and TRBJ2-5; possible D gene TRBD1, 5 bases. Germline assignment: CDR1 SGHTA and CDR2 FQGTGA. Trimming shortened V by 2 bases and J by 5 bases, and 9 bases separated the two germline ends. This CDR3 is 13 amino acids long.

The chain is built from TRBV29-1 and TRBJ2-7, with D perhaps TRBD1 (5 bases). The V and J ends lost 7 bases and 0 bases respectively, with 13 bases between them. Germline CDR1 reads SQVTM; CDR2 reads ANQGSEA. The CDR3 covers 13 residues. CDR3 in DNA: TGCAGCGCCCAGACAGTGAGCTCCTACGAGCAGTACTTC. It translates to CSAQTVSSYEQYF.

The rearrangement links TRBV14 to TRBJ1-1; the D is unclear. V lost 5 bases and J 5 bases, leaving 15 bases between the germline ends. CDR3 length: 14 amino acids. Germline CDR1 and CDR2: SGHDN and FVKESK. The CDR3 sequence: CASSTRALGTEAFF. The CDR3 nucleotides are TGTGCCAGCAGCACCCGGGCCCTCGGAACTGAAGCTTTCTTT.

This clone was observed a handful of times. The chain is built from TRBV4-3 and TRBJ2-3; maybe TRBD1 (5 bases). Germline V gene data show CDR1 as LGHNA and CDR2 as YSLEER. There are 19 residues in the CDR3. The V end was cut by 3 bases, the J end by 4 bases, with 26 bases between. Here the CDR3 DNA reads TGCGCCAGCAGCCAGGTCCCGCCCCAGGGAATGATAGGACCAGATACGCAGTATTTT. It codes for CASSQVPPQGMIGPDTQYF.

This clone showed up just a few times. The J gene is TRBJ1-2, the V gene TRBV28; no definite D call. CDR1 is MDHEN, CDR2 SYDVKM, per germline. This CDR3 is built from 13 residues. Deletions cut 6 bases from V and 4 bases from J, with 12 bases between. The CDR3 is CASSGGVIYGYTF. The CDR3 DNA is TGTGCCAGCAGCGGAGGAGTAATCTATGGCTACACCTTC.

In this sample, this clone turned up a few times. The chain carries TRBV5-1 and TRBJ2-5; D uncertain. Trimming removed 0 bases at V and 5 bases at J, with 11 bases between. The CDR3 is 14 amino acids. Germline lookup yields CDR1 SGHRS and CDR2 YFSETQ. The CDR3 nucleotides are TGCGCCAGCAGCTTGGACCCGGCGACGGAGACCCAGTACTTC. The encoded protein is CASSLDPATETQYF.

The CDR3 bases are TGTGCCAGCAGTTACGCACGGGCGTCCTACAATGAGCAGTTCTTC. This translates into CASSYARASYNEQFF. The chain combines TRBV6-5 with TRBJ2-1; the D is unclear. Per the germline V gene, CDR1 is MNHEY and CDR2 is SVGAGI. Trimming removed 2 bases at V and 1 base at J, with 9 bases between. The CDR3 length is 15 residues.

The chain recombines TRBV5-1 with TRBJ2-5, with a tentative D call TRBD2 (5 bases). The CDR3 length is 15 residues. Trimming left V 4 bases short and J 3 bases short, with 16 bases between. Germline V lookup: CDR1 SGHRS, CDR2 YFSETQ. CDR3 amino acids: CASSPGGIVEETQYF. The CDR3 DNA follows: TGCGCCAGCAGCCCTGGAGGCATTGTAGAAGAGACCCAGTACTTC. The full variable domain, its missing parts supplied by reference TRBV5-1 and TRBJ2-5, is KAGVTQTPRYLIKTRGQQVTLSCSPISGHRSVSWYQQTPGQGLQFLFEYFSETQRNKGNFPGRFSGRQFSNSRSEMNVSTLELGDSALYLCASSPGGIVEETQYFGPGTRLLVL.

The chain is built from TRBV4-2 and TRBJ2-5; D remains ambiguous. The CDR3 runs to 14 residues. V was pared by 0 bases and J by 7 bases, with 12 bases between. CDR1 is LGHNA and CDR2 is YNFKEQ in the germline V gene. In nucleotides, the CDR3 is TGTGCCAGCAGCCAAGATCTGCGAAAGAGGACCCAGTACTTC. The encoded protein is CASSQDLRKRTQYF.

This clone was seen more than once but under ten times. The V call is TRBV4-3, the J call TRBJ2-5; weak D call: TRBD2 (5 bases). V was cut by 1 base and J by 5 bases, with 8 bases left in between. The CDR3 is 13 residues long. CDR1 is LGHNA, CDR2 YSLEER, per germline. CDR3 sequence reads: CASSQGLLETQYF. CDR3 coding DNA: TGCGCCAGCAGCCAAGGACTACTGGAGACCCAGTACTTC.

The genes are TRBV5-4 and TRBJ2-7, with 7 nucleotides matching TRBD1. The CDR3 is 13 amino acids. The J segment lost 0 bases and the V segment lost 10 bases, leaving 7 bases of the junction unmatched. The germline V gene has CDR1 SGHNT and CDR2 YYREEE (reference sequence). CDR3 in DNA: TGTGCCGTTCCGGGACAGAACTCCTACGAGCAGTACTTC. It is translated as CAVPGQNSYEQYF.